This TCR beta chain was sequenced for a study of blood T cell repertoires in COVID-19. Under the authors' procedure: Nucleated cell number was recorded as an estimate derived from reference gene primer amplification. TCRdb keeps only in-frame clones here, not all; method: immunoSEQ multiplex PCR. V, J and clone size were drawn from that table, and D and trimming were deduced from the DNA. The table records approximately 61,000 clones, around 85% of them present only once. This TCR derives from a woman in her seventies with acute or convalescent COVID-19. The sample comprised peripheral blood.

The CDR3 reads CASSLGLGRGYEQYF. As DNA, the CDR3 is TGTGCCAGCAGCTTAGGCCTCGGACGGGGGTACGAGCAGTACTTC. The chain employs TRBV13 and TRBJ2-7; a weak D match, TRBD2 (6 bases). From germline, CDR1 is PRHDT and CDR2 FYEKMQ (reference sequence). V was pared by 0 bases and J by 4 bases, with 13 bases between. This CDR3 has 15 residues.